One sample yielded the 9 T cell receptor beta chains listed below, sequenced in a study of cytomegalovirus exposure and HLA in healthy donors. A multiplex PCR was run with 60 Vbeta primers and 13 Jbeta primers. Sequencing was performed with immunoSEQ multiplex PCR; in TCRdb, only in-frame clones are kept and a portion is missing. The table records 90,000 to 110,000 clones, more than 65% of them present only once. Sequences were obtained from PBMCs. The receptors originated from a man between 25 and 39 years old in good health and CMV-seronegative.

The DNA of the CDR3 is TGTGCCGGAGGTACGACCGGGACTCCGGGAGAGACCCAGTACTTC. Translating gives CAGGTTGTPGETQYF. This sequence joins TRBV30 and TRBJ2-5, with D perhaps TRBD2 (6 bases). The V gene's germline CDR1 is GTSNPN and CDR2 SVGIG (reference sequence). The CDR3 extends over 15 amino acids. V was cut by 8 bases and J by 4 bases, with 23 bases left in between.

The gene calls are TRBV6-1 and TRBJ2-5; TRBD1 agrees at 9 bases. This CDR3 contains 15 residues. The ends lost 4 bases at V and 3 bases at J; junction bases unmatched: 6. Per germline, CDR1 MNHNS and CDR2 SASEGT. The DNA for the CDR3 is TGTGCCAGCAGTGCCACTGGGACAGGGAAAGAGACCCAGTACTTC. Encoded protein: CASSATGTGKETQYF.

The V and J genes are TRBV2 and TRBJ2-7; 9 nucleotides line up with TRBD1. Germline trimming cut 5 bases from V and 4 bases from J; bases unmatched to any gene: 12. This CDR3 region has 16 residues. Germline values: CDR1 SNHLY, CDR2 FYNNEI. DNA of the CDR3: TGTGCCAGCAGTCCCCTGGCGGACAGGGGCGGTTACGAGCAGTACTTC. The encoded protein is CASSPLADRGGYEQYF. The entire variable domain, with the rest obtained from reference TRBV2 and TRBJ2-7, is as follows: EPEVTQTPSHQVTQMGQEVILRCVPISNHLYFYWYRQILGQKVEFLVSFYNNEISEKSEIFDDQFSVERPDGSNFTLKIRSTKLEDSAMYFCASSPLADRGGYEQYFGPGTRLTVT.

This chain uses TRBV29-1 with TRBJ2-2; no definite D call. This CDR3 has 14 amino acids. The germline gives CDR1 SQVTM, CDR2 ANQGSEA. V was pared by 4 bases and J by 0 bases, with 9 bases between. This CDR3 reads CSVGHNANTGELFF. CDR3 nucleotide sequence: TGCAGCGTTGGTCACAACGCGAACACCGGGGAGCTGTTTTTT.

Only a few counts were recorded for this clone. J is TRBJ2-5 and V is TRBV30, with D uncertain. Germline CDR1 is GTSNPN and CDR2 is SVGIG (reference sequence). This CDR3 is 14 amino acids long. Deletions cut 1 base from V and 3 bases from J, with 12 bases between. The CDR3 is CAWSGGTREETQYF. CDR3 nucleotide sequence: TGTGCCTGGAGTGGAGGTACCCGAGAAGAGACCCAGTACTTC.

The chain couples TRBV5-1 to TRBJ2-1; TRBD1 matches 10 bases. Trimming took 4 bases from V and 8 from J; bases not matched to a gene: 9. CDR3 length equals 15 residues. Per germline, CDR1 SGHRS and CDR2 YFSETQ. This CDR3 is CASSPGQGRWDEQFF. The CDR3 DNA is TGCGCCAGCAGCCCGGGACAGGGGCGGTGGGATGAGCAGTTCTTC.

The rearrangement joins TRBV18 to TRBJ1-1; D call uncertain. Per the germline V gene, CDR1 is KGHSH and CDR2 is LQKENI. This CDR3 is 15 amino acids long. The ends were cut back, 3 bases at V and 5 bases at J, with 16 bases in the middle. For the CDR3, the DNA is TGTGCCAGCTCACCGAGGCAGCTACTAAAGACTGAAGCTTTCTTT. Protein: CASSPRQLLKTEAFF.

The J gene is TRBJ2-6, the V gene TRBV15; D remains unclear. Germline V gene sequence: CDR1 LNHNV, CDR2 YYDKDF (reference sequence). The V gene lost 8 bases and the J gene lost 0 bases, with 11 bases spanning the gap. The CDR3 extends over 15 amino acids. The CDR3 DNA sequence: TGTGCCACCTCGGGTGGGTTCTCTGGGGCCAACGTCCTGACTTTC. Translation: CATSGGFSGANVLTF.

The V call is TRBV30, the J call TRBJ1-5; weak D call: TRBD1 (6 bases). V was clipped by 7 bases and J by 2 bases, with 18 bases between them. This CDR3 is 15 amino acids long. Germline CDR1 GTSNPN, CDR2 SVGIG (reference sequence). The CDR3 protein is CALTRTGNRNQPQHF. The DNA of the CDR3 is TGTGCCTTAACCAGAACAGGGAATCGCAATCAGCCCCAGCATTTT.